A single sample gave rise to the 20 T cell receptor beta chains below, sequenced in a study of spatial heterogeneity in lung cancer. Time point defined: sample taken at primary tumor resection. TCRdb re-called the 5' RACE reads through MiXCR, storing one row per CDR3 protein. The profile shows roughly 80,000 distinct CDR3 sequences, 8% of them singletons. The sample was PBMCs, taken at surgery. The receptor source for this set is a male donor with early-stage non-small cell lung cancer.

This clonotype was seen ten or more times. The rearrangement joins TRBV28 to TRBJ2-5; the match to TRBD1 covers 8 bases. The CDR3 loop spans 12 amino acids. Germline V gene lookup returns CDR1 MDHEN and CDR2 SYDVKM. With V trimmed by 4 bases and J by 14 bases, 9 bases remained unmatched. This CDR3 is CASSSGGTGIYF. The CDR3 DNA follows: TGTGCCAGCAGTTCAGGCGGGACAGGTATTTACTTC.

The chain couples TRBV19 to TRBJ2-7; no definite D call. The germline V gene has CDR1 LNHDA and CDR2 SQIVND (reference sequence). V was trimmed by 3 bases and J by 3 bases, leaving 12 bases between them. This CDR3 is 14 amino acids long. CDR3 DNA: TGTGCCAGTAGTATCAATTTCGCCGGCTACGAGCAGTACTTC. It translates to CASSINFAGYEQYF.

The CDR3 nucleotides read TGTGCCAGCAGTTACTCTAGGGGGAACTATGGCTACACCTTC. It specifies CASSYSRGNYGYTF. This rearrangement joins TRBV6-5 to TRBJ1-2; the D gene is possibly TRBD1 (6 bases). The CDR3 length is 14 residues. V lost 0 bases and J lost 2, with 7 bases in between. The V gene's germline CDR1 is MNHEY and CDR2 SVGAGI.

There are a few counts of this clonotype. A read error may produce the germline difference seen at one junction end. V gene TRBV27 combines with J gene TRBJ2-3; 12 bases are shared with TRBD2. The CDR3 extends over 17 amino acids. Per the germline V gene, CDR1 is MNHEY and CDR2 is SMNVEV (reference sequence). CDR3: CASSVGLAGGPLGPSLF. The CDR3 coding sequence is TGTGCCAGCAGCGTGGGTCTAGCGGGAGGGCCGCTGGGACCTTCTCTTTTT.

This chain connects TRBV20-1 to TRBJ1-1; 10 bases fit TRBD1. CDR1 is DFQATT, CDR2 SNEGSKA, per germline (reference sequence). V lost 4 bases to trimming and J lost 4 bases; unmatched junction nucleotides: 15. The CDR3 has 17 residues. The CDR3 nucleotides are TGCAGTGCTATCGGCGGGACAGGGGCCCTCAGGGGCACTGAAGCTTTCTTT. It specifies CSAIGGTGALRGTEAFF.

The chain has TRBV9 and TRBJ1-3; the D gene is possibly TRBD1 (6 bases). This CDR3 contains 16 residues. Germline CDR1 is SGDLS and CDR2 is YYNGEE. Trimming removed 3 bases from V and 1 base from J, with 14 bases in between. CDR3 coding DNA: TGTGCCAGCAGCGCTTCAGGGGACCCATCTGGAAACACCATATATTTT. It translates to CASSASGDPSGNTIYF.

The chain employs TRBV27 and TRBJ2-7; D uncertain. The germline V gene has CDR1 MNHEY and CDR2 SMNVEV (reference sequence). V shed 3 bases and J shed 3 bases, with 12 bases lying between them. The CDR3 is made up of 14 amino acids. The CDR3 loop reads CASSFSGALYEQYF. CDR3 bases: TGTGCCAGCAGTTTTTCGGGCGCCCTCTACGAGCAGTACTTC.

There are a few counts of this clonotype. This sequence joins TRBV5-1 and TRBJ2-1; no clear D gene. The germline gives CDR1 SGHRS, CDR2 YFSETQ. V gave up 1 base and J gave up 5 bases, with 10 bases separating them. The CDR3 is 14 amino acids. The CDR3 protein is CASSLIGLDNEQFF. CDR3 nucleotides: TGCGCCAGCAGCTTGATCGGATTGGACAATGAGCAGTTCTTC. The full variable domain, with the rest looked up from reference TRBV5-1 and TRBJ2-1, is KAGVTQTPRYLIKTRGQQVTLSCSPISGHRSVSWYQQTPGQGLQFLFEYFSETQRNKGNFPGRFSGRQFSNSRSEMNVSTLELGDSALYLCASSLIGLDNEQFFGPGTRLTVL.

This clonotype was counted only a few times. The chain recombines TRBV3-1 with TRBJ2-1, with 7 bases lining up with TRBD2. The trim removed 5 bases at V and 7 bases at J, leaving 5 bases unmatched. CDR1 is LGHDT, CDR2 YNNKEL, per germline (reference sequence). This CDR3 spans 13 amino acids. CDR3 bases: TGTGCCAGCAGCGGACTAGTTCGGAATGAGCAGTTCTTC. Translation: CASSGLVRNEQFF.

This clonotype was counted many times. This rearrangement joins TRBV5-1 to TRBJ1-5, with 7 bases matching TRBD1. Per the germline V gene, CDR1 is SGHRS and CDR2 is YFSETQ. V shed 1 base and J 2 bases; nucleotides not matched to a gene: 0. The CDR3 loop spans 14 amino acids. The CDR3 protein is CASSLTGGNQPQHF. The CDR3 DNA sequence: TGCGCCAGCAGCTTGACAGGGGGCAATCAGCCCCAGCATTTT. The variable domain in full, completed from reference TRBV5-1 and TRBJ1-5, reads KAGVTQTPRYLIKTRGQQVTLSCSPISGHRSVSWYQQTPGQGLQFLFEYFSETQRNKGNFPGRFSGRQFSNSRSEMNVSTLELGDSALYLCASSLTGGNQPQHFGDGTRLSIL.

J is TRBJ1-3 and V is TRBV6-5, with D tentatively TRBD1 (5 bases). Trimming took off 1 base at V and 0 bases at J, with 16 bases between the two ends. CDR1 is MNHEY, CDR2 SVGAGI, per germline. The CDR3 is 18 amino acids. DNA for the CDR3: TGTGCCAGCAGTTACTGGCCTTCCGGGACCGGCTCTGGAAACACCATATATTTT. Translated, it gives CASSYWPSGTGSGNTIYF.

The sample holds many counts of this clonotype. This sequence joins TRBV4-2 and TRBJ2-1; D not certain. Trimming stripped 0 bases from V and 7 bases from J, with 7 bases between. Germline lookup yields CDR1 LGHNA and CDR2 YNFKEQ. The CDR3 extends over 13 amino acids. This chain's CDR3 is CASSQETFNEQFF. The CDR3 DNA sequence: TGTGCCAGCAGCCAAGAGACTTTTAATGAGCAGTTCTTC.

This clonotype was counted only a few times. The chain joins TRBV5-6 to TRBJ1-5; the D gene is possibly TRBD1 (5 bases). CDR1 and CDR2 from the germline V gene are SGHDT and YYEEEE. V was cut by 7 bases and J by 1 base, with 21 bases left in between. The CDR3 is made up of 17 amino acids. CDR3 bases: TGTGCCAGCTCTCTCCTCGGGGGTCTCGGAAGCAATCAGCCCCAGCATTTT. This codes for CASSLLGGLGSNQPQHF.

This clonotype has ten or more counts. This chain connects TRBV21-1 to TRBJ1-4; the table's D call, TRBD1, has no DNA check behind it. TRBV21-1 corresponds to a pseudogene. The CDR3 loop spans 15 amino acids. CDR3 loop: CASSTVSGTNEKLFF. The CDR3 bases are TGTGCCAGCAGCACCGTGTCAGGGACTAATGAAAAACTGTTTTTT.

This rearrangement joins TRBV6-6 to TRBJ1-1, with 7 positions matching TRBD1. The CDR3 totals 15 residues. Per the germline V gene, CDR1 is MNHNY and CDR2 is SVGAGI (reference sequence). With V trimmed by 4 bases and J by 5 bases, 10 bases remained unmatched. CDR3: CASSSTGRPGTEAFF. In DNA, the CDR3 is TGTGCCAGCAGTTCGACAGGGCGCCCTGGGACTGAAGCTTTCTTT.

This clonotype has just a few counts. This chain connects TRBV7-9 to TRBJ1-1; D call uncertain. V lost 1 base and J lost 0, with 9 bases in between. The CDR3 spans 15 residues. Germline V gene data show CDR1 as SEHNR and CDR2 as FQNEAQ (reference sequence). The CDR3 sequence is CASSLDGNMNTEAFF. The CDR3, as DNA: TGTGCCAGCAGCTTAGACGGAAACATGAACACTGAAGCTTTCTTT.

The chain uses TRBV6-4 and TRBJ2-1; 11 bases match TRBD2. CDR3 size: 14 residues. The trim removed 10 bases at V and 4 bases at J, leaving 6 bases unmatched. The germline gives CDR1 MRHNA, CDR2 SNTAGT. Written as DNA, the CDR3 is TGTGCCACGAGTAGCGGGAGGGATTACAATGAGCAGTTCTTC. Its protein product is CATSSGRDYNEQFF.

This clonotype was picked up many times. The chain has TRBV16 and TRBJ2-1; no firm D call. The CDR3 covers 12 residues. The germline V and J ends were trimmed by 2 bases and 10 bases, with 9 bases remaining between them. Germline V gene lookup returns CDR1 KGHSY and CDR2 FQNENV. The CDR3 nucleotides are TGTGCCAGCAGCCAAATGGGGATAGAGCAGTTCTTC. Its translation: CASSQMGIEQFF.

This clonotype occurred many times. The rearrangement uses TRBV2 and TRBJ1-5; the D is unclear. The CDR3 contains 13 residues. Between the trimmed V and J ends, which lost 7 bases and 5 bases, there was a span of 12 bases. Looked up from germline, CDR1 is SNHLY and CDR2 is FYNNEI. The CDR3 DNA is TGTGCCAGCACCGGGGATTGGGATCAGCCCCAGCATTTT. This translates into CASTGDWDQPQHF. Using reference TRBV2 and TRBJ1-5 for the parts outside the CDR3, the full variable domain is EPEVTQTPSHQVTQMGQEVILRCVPISNHLYFYWYRQILGQKVEFLVSFYNNEISEKSEIFDDQFSVERPDGSNFTLKIRSTKLEDSAMYFCASTGDWDQPQHFGDGTRLSIL.

This clonotype was counted many times. The rearrangement links TRBV9 to TRBJ1-1; 7 nucleotides align to TRBD1. V shed 4 bases, J shed 4 bases, and the junction held 7 bases outside the gene matches. The CDR3 is 14 amino acids. Looked up from germline, CDR1 is SGDLS and CDR2 is YYNGEE. CDR3 sequence (DNA): TGTGCCAGCAGCCGAACAGGGGCGGCCACTGAAGCTTTCTTT. This sequence encodes CASSRTGAATEAFF.